This T cell receptor (beta chain) was documented in a study of shared clonotypes between healthy human individuals. Study results and caveats: Sequencing depth was expected to affect clonotype sharing among donors.

The table came from immunoSEQ multiplex PCR; TCRdb's copy has only in-frame clones and leaves some out. The table shows more than 500,000 clones, with around 95% occurring only once. As regards this clone: As yet, its antigen is unknown.

V lost 7 bases and J lost 9, with 16 bases in between. Germline V CDR1 and CDR2: SGHDN, FVKESK. CDR3 length equals 13 residues. This clonotype was sampled from a woman in her 30s in good health. The J gene is TRBJ2-1, the V gene TRBV14, with D maybe TRBD1 (5 bases). The sample taken for sequencing was naive CD4+ T cells sorted from blood. Specified subset: CD45RA+ positively selected. DNA for the CDR3: TGTGCCAGCACCCGCAGGGTTTCTGGTGAGCAGTTCTTC. Its translation: CASTRRVSGEQFF.